This entry describes one T cell receptor beta chain. This record comes from a study of blood T cell repertoires in COVID-19. In the original processing: Estimation of nucleated cell counts relied on the amplification of reference gene primers. The table came from immunoSEQ multiplex PCR; TCRdb's copy has only in-frame clones and leaves some out. That table is the source of V, J and clone size, and D and trimming were worked out from the DNA. The table shows approximately 170,000 clones, with 93% occurring only once. This CDR3 has 12 residues. The germline V gene encodes CDR1 SGHTS and CDR2 YDEGEE. Trimming removed 1 base at V and 5 bases at J, with 6 bases between.

The receptor was derived from a woman aged 60-70 years with COVID-19, enrolled during active disease. This chain links TRBV5-8 with TRBJ1-2; D is undetermined. Material for sequencing was peripheral blood. DNA for the CDR3: TGTGCCAGCAGCTTGACCGGTTATGGCTACACCTTC. Translated, it gives CASSLTGYGYTF.